The entry below describes one T cell receptor beta chain. The data originate from a study of blood T cell repertoires in COVID-19. This CDR3 contains 14 residues. The germline gives CDR1 SGHRS, CDR2 YFSETQ. V gave up 0 bases and J gave up 5 bases, with 9 bases separating them. Here immunoSEQ multiplex PCR was the method, and the copy in TCRdb shows in-frame clones only, minus some. The sample shows about 140,000 clones, approximately 88% of them seen only once. This chain joins TRBV5-1 and TRBJ2-1, with D hard to call. Sequenced: peripheral blood. The clonotype was recovered from a man aged 65 to 85 with acute or convalescent COVID-19. The CDR3 loop reads CASSLDGLNNEQFF. DNA of the CDR3: TGCGCCAGCAGCTTGGATGGCCTTAACAATGAGCAGTTCTTC.